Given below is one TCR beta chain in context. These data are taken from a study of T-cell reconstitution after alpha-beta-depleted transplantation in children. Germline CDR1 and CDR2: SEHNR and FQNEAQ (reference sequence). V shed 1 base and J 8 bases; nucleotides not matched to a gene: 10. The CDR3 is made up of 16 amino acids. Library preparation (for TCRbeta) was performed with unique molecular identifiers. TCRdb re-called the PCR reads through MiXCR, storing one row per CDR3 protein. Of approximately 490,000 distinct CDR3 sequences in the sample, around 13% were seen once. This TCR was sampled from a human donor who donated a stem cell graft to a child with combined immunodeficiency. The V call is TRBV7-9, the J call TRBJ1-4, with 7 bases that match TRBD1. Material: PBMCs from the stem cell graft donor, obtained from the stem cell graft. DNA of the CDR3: TGTGCCAGCAGCTTAGACCCGGGACAGCCGGGCGAAAAACTGTTTTTT. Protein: CASSLDPGQPGEKLFF.